The text below deals with one T cell receptor beta chain. The sample is drawn from a study of CD8+CD57+ T cells in acquired aplastic anemia. The template used for profiling TCR beta VDJ and CDR3 was genomic DNA. In TCRdb, the reads were re-called with MiXCR into one record per CDR3 protein. The data contain roughly 250,000 distinct CDR3 sequences, 47% of them seen just once; the ten biggest clones take up less than 9%. All patients picked for sequencing had shown, by flow cytometry, an expansion of CD8+CD57+ cells. Germline V lookup: CDR1 SEHNR, CDR2 FQNEAQ (reference sequence). Deletions cut 6 bases from V and 3 bases from J, with 14 bases between. This CDR3 comprises 14 residues.

This receptor was identified in a human donor with aplastic anemia. Input material: sorted CD4+, CD8+, or CD8+CD57+ T cells (not recorded which) from PBMCs. The chain employs TRBV7-9 and TRBJ1-2; TRBD1 is a possible D gene (5 bases). DNA of the CDR3: TGTGCCAGCAGTCCGGGGCTTGGTCACTATGGCTACACCTTC. It specifies CASSPGLGHYGYTF.